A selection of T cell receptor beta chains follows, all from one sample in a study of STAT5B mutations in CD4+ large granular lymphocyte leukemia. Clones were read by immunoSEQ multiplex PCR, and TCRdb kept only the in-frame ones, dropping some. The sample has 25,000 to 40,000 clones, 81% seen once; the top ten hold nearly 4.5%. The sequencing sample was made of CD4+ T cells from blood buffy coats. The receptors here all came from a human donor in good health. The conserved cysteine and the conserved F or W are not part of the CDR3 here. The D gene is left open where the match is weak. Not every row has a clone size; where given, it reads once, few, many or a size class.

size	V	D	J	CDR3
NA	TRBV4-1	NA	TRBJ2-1	ASSQDLPSPRQF
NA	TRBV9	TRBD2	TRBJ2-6	ASSEGSSGNSGANVLT
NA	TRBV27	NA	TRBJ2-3	ASSLVGDTQY
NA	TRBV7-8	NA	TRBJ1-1	ASSFPFWDTEAF
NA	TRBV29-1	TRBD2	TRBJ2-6	SVVGGLANVLT
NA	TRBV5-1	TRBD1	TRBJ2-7	ASSPDRVPYEQY
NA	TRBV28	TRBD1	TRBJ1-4	ASSSGQGGEKLF
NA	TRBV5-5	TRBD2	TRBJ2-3	ASSLGLAATDTQY
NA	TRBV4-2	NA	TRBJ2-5	ASSQEGFRREQGETQY
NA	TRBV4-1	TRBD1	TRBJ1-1	ASSQDQGQGRRKNTEAF
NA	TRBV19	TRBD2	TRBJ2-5	ASSVGGRVGETQY
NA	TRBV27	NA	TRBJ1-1	ASSPHPTGNTEAF
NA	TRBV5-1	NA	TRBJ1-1	ASSLVAGINTEAF
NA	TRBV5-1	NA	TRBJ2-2	ASKEGGANTGELF
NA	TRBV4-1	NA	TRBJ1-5	ASSQGPLGRQPQH
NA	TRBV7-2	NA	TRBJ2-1	ASSYTSSSYNEQF
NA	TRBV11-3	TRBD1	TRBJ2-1	ASSSVGTGNEQF
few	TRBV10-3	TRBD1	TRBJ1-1	AIRGQEATEAF
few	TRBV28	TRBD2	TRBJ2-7	ASRTSGRANEQY
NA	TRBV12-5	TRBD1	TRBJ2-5	ASGLVRGTEETQY
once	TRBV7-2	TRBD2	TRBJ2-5	ASSLGLAPETQY
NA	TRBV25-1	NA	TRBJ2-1	ASSDPDSTTPEQF
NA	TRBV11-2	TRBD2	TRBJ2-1	ASSLGLAFNEQF
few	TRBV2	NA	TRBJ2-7	ASSLTNRQY
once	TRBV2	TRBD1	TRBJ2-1	ASIGQGASYNEQF
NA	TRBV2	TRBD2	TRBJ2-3	ASTKEGSGKTDTQY
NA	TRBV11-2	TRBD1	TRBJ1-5	ASSFTGGSNQPQH
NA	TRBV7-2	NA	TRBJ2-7	ASSLERQYEQY
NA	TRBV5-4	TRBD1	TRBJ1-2	ASSPDPGGYGYT
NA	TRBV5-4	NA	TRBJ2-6	ASSLHRGGNSGANVLT
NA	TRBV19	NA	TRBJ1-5	ASSIVGVSNQPQH
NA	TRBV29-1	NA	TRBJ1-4	SVRDITANEKLF
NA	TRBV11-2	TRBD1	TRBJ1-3	ASSLRPDRAGNTIY
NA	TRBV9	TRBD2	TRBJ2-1	ASSARGLANDEQF
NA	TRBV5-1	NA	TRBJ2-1	ASSLMMEPYNEQF
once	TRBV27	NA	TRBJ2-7	ARHSSYEQY
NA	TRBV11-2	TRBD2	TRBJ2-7	ASSAQPAGYEQY
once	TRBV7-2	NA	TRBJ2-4	ASSLTGQLKNIQY
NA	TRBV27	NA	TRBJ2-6	ASSPATAAGANVLT
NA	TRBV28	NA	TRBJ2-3	ASSSPTSLTDTQY
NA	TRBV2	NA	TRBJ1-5	ASSEGWGGHSNQPQH
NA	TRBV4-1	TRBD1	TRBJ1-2	ASSQGPDRGPPSPLYGYT